This TCR beta chain was sequenced in a study of human thymus T cells. Findings and caveats of the study: Thymic and blood repertoires seemed to show skewed V and J gene use.

Only in-frame clones appear in the TCRdb table, and some are missing; sequencing was by immunoSEQ multiplex PCR. The sample contains tens of thousands of clones, roughly 94% of which appear only once. Genomic DNA was extracted from every available blood leukocyte. The table lists this clone with a count of one. Its antigen is undetermined. The CDR3 consists of 13 residues. The V segment lost 9 bases and the J segment 0 bases; nucleotides outside the gene matches: 2. The germline gives CDR1 SNHLY, CDR2 FYNNEI. The origin of this receptor is a boy under three years old with a congenital heart defect but otherwise immunologically healthy. The specimen sequenced was blood. The V call is TRBV2, the J call TRBJ2-3; TRBD1 matches 8 bases. The CDR3 loop is CARQGDSTDTQYF. The CDR3 DNA sequence: TGTGCCAGACAGGGGGACAGCACAGATACGCAGTATTTT.